This entry is about one T cell receptor beta chain. One junction end disagrees with the germline gene, perhaps due to a read error. This CDR3 contains 16 residues. The germline V gene encodes CDR1 SSHAT and CDR2 FNYEAQ (reference sequence). Authors' data handling: Estimated nucleated cell counts came from reference gene primer amplification. TCRdb's table, derived via immunoSEQ multiplex PCR, lists solely in-frame clones and lacks some. The DNA gave D and trimming, while V, J and clone size come from that table. The sample lists around 100,000 clones, 85% occurring once. The data stem from a study of blood T cell repertoires in COVID-19. Study information: The United States, Italy and Spain supplied acute and convalescent COVID-19 samples. Sources were T cells, B-cell-depleted T cells, or PBMCs; the material itself was cDNA or gDNA.

The V and J genes are TRBV7-7 and TRBJ2-5, with 9 bases matching TRBD2. The sequencing input was peripheral blood. This TCR was recovered from a human donor in a cohort sampled during active COVID-19. In DNA form, the CDR3 reads TGTGCTAGCAGCTTTCTCAGCGGGAGGTACCAAGAGACCCAGTACTTC. It is translated as CASSFLSGRYQETQYF.